This TCR beta chain was profiled in a study of blood T cell repertoires in COVID-19. Method: immunoSEQ multiplex PCR; TCRdb's copy keeps in-frame clones and lacks some. Of 65,000 or so clones listed, roughly 80% are singletons. Trimming took 4 bases from V and 4 from J; bases not matched to a gene: 12. Per the germline V gene, CDR1 is GTSNPN and CDR2 is SVGIG (reference sequence). The CDR3 has 15 residues. The receptor's source is a woman between 45 and 65 years old with active or convalescent COVID-19. The rearrangement joins TRBV30 to TRBJ1-1; TRBD1 aligns across 7 bases. Sequenced input: peripheral blood. Here the CDR3 reads CAWTRAGGLITEAFF. The DNA of the CDR3 is TGTGCCTGGACGCGGGCAGGGGGGTTGATCACTGAAGCTTTCTTT. Full variable domain (remainder filled in from reference TRBV30 and TRBJ1-1): SQTIHQWPATLVQPVGSPLSLECTVEGTSNPNLYWYRQAAGRGLQLLFYSVGIGQISSEVPQNLSASRPQDRQFILSSKKLLLSDSGFYLCAWTRAGGLITEAFFGQGTRLTVV.